This TCR beta chain originates from a study of neurological immune-mediated disorders (dated by TCRdb to about 2019). Some background on the complete study: Peripheral blood TCR-beta repertoires from patients with HTLV-I-associated myelopathy (HAM/TSP), patients with multiple sclerosis, and healthy controls were compared in the study using UMI-based sequencing. The approximately 110 TCR-beta libraries included longitudinal samples, technical triplicates and paired sorted CD4+ and CD8+ T-cell subsets alongside PBMC samples. The cohort comprised 65 to 75 subjects: roughly 15 HAM/TSP patients, some 35 multiple sclerosis patients and 20 or so healthy controls.

This clonotype has ten or more counts. Its antigen has not been determined. No base-level quality is on record; no much larger clone is a single base apart. cDNA was synthesized by template-switch 5'RACE using a primer with a 10-nucleotide random unique molecular identifier that tagged each TCR transcript. Every sequencing run covered 15-18 subjects and yielded more than 180 million TCR-beta sequences. The RNeasy kit was used to extract total RNA. TCR-beta VDJ regions were amplified with primers for the TCR constant region and the 5'RACE anchor, using the KAPA Real-time Library Amplification kit. A first PCR added sample indexes and Illumina adaptors, after which a second PCR increased the library yield. The roughly 650 bp TCR product was size-selected on a 2% E-gel SizeSelection system after Ampure bead purification. Library quality was checked on a Bioanalyzer, concentration was measured with Qubit, and libraries were quantified with the Kapa Library Quantification kit before pooling. Paired-end 2 x 150 bp sequencing of the libraries was performed on an Illumina HiSeq 2500. To increase sequence diversity, roughly 24-31% phiX was spiked into each library pool. The authors' analysis ran thus. Quality-filtered reads were processed with the UMI-based MiGEC pipeline, which removed over 75% of raw TCR sequences during error correction. VDJ genes were aligned to IMGT germline references, and clonotypes were defined by unique CDR3 amino acid sequence plus V-J genes. Clonal expansion, Shannon diversity and CDR3 relatedness (CalcPairwiseDistances, ClusterSamples) were evaluated with VDJtools, and phylogenetic trees were built with CLCbio workbench. Using coefficient-of-variation modelling across technical triplicates, the study counted a clone as expanded if it had at least 8 unique UMIs. TCRdb reprocessing: public reads trimmed at Q25 with fastp, clones called with MiXCR, in-frame beta chains kept. One record per CDR3 amino acid sequence lists the most common genes and DNA. These V and J calls originate from TCRdb's pipeline instead of the authors' own analysis. This sample gives more than 25,000 distinct CDR3 sequences in total; just over 4% of them show up just once. The ten biggest clones cover approximately 23% of the sample.

The healthy controls were volunteers from a blood bank in Maryland, USA. Sorted-subset TCR libraries were prepared from about a million sorted CD4+ or CD8+ T cells. Peripheral blood was subjected to Ficoll-Hypaque density gradient centrifugation to isolate PBMCs, which were then cryopreserved in liquid nitrogen. Paired sorted CD4+ and CD8+ subsets came from healthy controls, HAM/TSP patients and MS patients. Compared with germline, V lacks 0 bases and J lacks 4 bases; bases without a gene match: 4. The germline V gene gives CDR1 as SGDLS and CDR2 as YYNGEE. Inclusive of the bounding cysteine and phenylalanine, the CDR3 is 16 residues long. Only the CDR3 portion is preserved as DNA: 48 bases, with reading frame beginning at the first base. Broader findings and caveats from the paper: Across subjects, expanded clones never shared an identical CDR3 amino acid sequence, which suggests that the TCR-beta repertoires in every group were private. The highest TCR clonal expansion was observed in HAM/TSP patients, whereas the lowest was observed in MS patients, even when compared with healthy controls.

The chain is assembled from TRBV9 and TRBJ2-3; 11 middle bases align to TRBD2. This clonotype was obtained from a woman in her thirties or forties in good health. Sequenced: CD4+ T cells from blood. CDR3 loop: CASSVGLAGGPDTQYF. The DNA sequence follows: TGTGCCAGCAGCGTAGGTCTAGCGGGAGGTCCAGATACGCAGTATTTT.